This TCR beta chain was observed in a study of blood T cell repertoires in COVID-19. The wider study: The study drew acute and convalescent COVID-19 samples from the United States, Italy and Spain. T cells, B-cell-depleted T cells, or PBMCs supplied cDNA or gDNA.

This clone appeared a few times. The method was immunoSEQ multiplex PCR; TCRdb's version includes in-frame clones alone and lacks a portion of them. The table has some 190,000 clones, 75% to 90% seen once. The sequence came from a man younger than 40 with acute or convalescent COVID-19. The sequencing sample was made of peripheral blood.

The CDR3 loop is CASSSPNYWGLAEAFF. CDR3 in DNA: TGTGCCAGCAGTTCCCCAAATTATTGGGGGCTCGCTGAAGCTTTCTTT. The V and J genes are TRBV27 and TRBJ1-1, with D possibly matching TRBD1 (6 bases). This CDR3 spans 16 amino acids. The V and J ends lost 4 bases and 6 bases respectively, with 21 bases between them. Germline V gene lookup returns CDR1 MNHEY and CDR2 SMNVEV (reference sequence).